These T cell receptor beta chains were read from a single sample in a study of blood T cell repertoires in COVID-19. Clones were read by immunoSEQ multiplex PCR, and TCRdb kept only the in-frame ones, dropping some. Counted here are 120,000 or so clones, 60% to 80% occurring once; the ten biggest clones make up around 5.2%. Sequencing was carried out using peripheral blood. The receptors originated from a man in his sixties with acute or convalescent COVID-19. Each CDR3 is given without its conserved first and last residue. The order of the fields is J gene, V gene, CDR3 protein.

TRBJ2-7,TRBV6-1,ASSEQGWGLAFRYEQY
TRBJ1-2,TRBV9,ASSVATGYEGYT
TRBJ1-6,TRBV15,ATSRGQGWSPLH
TRBJ1-3,TRBV3-1/TRBV3-2,ASTSGISGNTIY
TRBJ1-4,TRBV3-1/TRBV3-2,ASNRQGGEKLF
TRBJ1-5,TRBV5-8,ASSLGLGVAQPQH
TRBJ2-4,TRBV6-4,ASSATPFGGNIQY
TRBJ1-1,TRBV18,ASSGGGSNTEAF
TRBJ2-6,TRBV6-1,ASSEALWALKGANVLT
TRBJ2-7,TRBV29-1,SGGGQGEQY
TRBJ1-2,TRBV10-3,AIRPGQGGGGYT